Each of the 5 T cell receptor beta chains below was sequenced from the same sample in a study of cytomegalovirus exposure and HLA in healthy donors (dated by TCRdb to the late 2010s). The library was obtained by the immunoSEQ multiplex PCR assay. A mixture of 60 forward primers for TCR Vbeta segments and 13 reverse primers for TCR Jbeta segments was used in the multiplex PCR. TCRdb took over this immuneACCESS table, retaining in-frame rearrangements with V and J assigned. Such tables are incomplete; in checked studies, under half of the missing clones stem from an unresolved V gene, and the remainder is unexplained. The sample has around 94,000 clones on record, around 57% of them singletons. 4% to 5.5% of the sample goes to the ten largest clones. The sequenced sample consisted of PBMCs. The receptor source for this set is a human donor in good health.

V is TRBV11-3 and J is TRBJ2-1, with 10 bases lining up with TRBD2. CDR1 and CDR2 from the germline V gene are SGHNT and YENEEA. V shed 5 bases, J shed 4 bases, and the junction held 5 bases outside the gene matches. This CDR3 has 15 residues. CDR3 bases: TGTGCCAGCAGCCCGAGAGCGGGAGGGTACAATGAGCAGTTCTTC. This codes for CASSPRAGGYNEQFF. The complete variable domain, with remaining parts taken from reference TRBV11-3 and TRBJ2-1, reads EAGVVQSPRYKIIEKKQPVAFWCNPISGHNTLYWYLQNLGQGPELLIRYENEEAVDDSQLPKDRFSAERLKGVDSTLKIQPAELGDSAVYLCASSPRAGGYNEQFFGPGTRLTVL.

The chain employs TRBV6-5 and TRBJ2-7, with D perhaps TRBD2 (7 bases). Per germline, CDR1 MNHEY and CDR2 SVGAGI. CDR3 length: 15 amino acids. Trimming removed 6 bases from V and 3 bases from J, with 18 bases in between. The CDR3 bases are TGTGCCAGCAGGGTAGGCGGGGGCGGCAACTACGAGCAGTACTTC. This sequence encodes CASRVGGGGNYEQYF.

This clone appeared once. This chain connects TRBV7-9 to TRBJ2-7; 8 bases match TRBD2. J was trimmed by 3 bases and V by 1 base; bases with no gene match: 5. From germline, CDR1 is SEHNR and CDR2 FQNEAQ (reference sequence). The CDR3 sequence is 15 residues long. CDR3 bases: TGTGCCAGCAGCTTAGGGGCTAGCGGGCTCTACGAGCAGTACTTC. This codes for CASSLGASGLYEQYF.

J is TRBJ2-1 and V is TRBV19; possibly TRBD2 for D (6 bases). V shed 4 bases and J shed 12 bases, with 13 bases lying between them. Germline V gives CDR1 LNHDA, CDR2 SQIVND (reference sequence). CDR3 size: 12 residues. CDR3 nucleotides: TGTGCCAGTAGTACTCTGCGGGGTTGGCAGTTCTTC. Protein sequence: CASSTLRGWQFF.

Here the CDR3 DNA reads TGTGCCAGCTATCTCAGGCCGTTAGGCAAAAACATTCAGTACTTC. Translation: CASYLRPLGKNIQYF. The J gene is TRBJ2-4, the V gene TRBV2; D is ambiguous. The CDR3 length is 15 residues. CDR1 SNHLY and CDR2 FYNNEI come from the germline V gene. With 8 bases removed from V and 3 bases from J, the gap between germline ends came to 17 bases.